The 15 T cell receptor beta chains reported below all come from one sample, sequenced in a study of cytomegalovirus exposure and HLA in healthy donors. 60 Vbeta and 13 Jbeta primers were used in PCR. The protocol was immunoSEQ multiplex PCR, while the TCRdb copy is restricted to in-frame clones and leaves out a portion. The table has fewer than 200,000 clones, approximately 73% seen once; the top ten hold roughly 5.4%. Specimen: PBMCs. These receptors originate from a woman between 18 and 29 years old in good health and CMV-seropositive.

The genes are TRBV27 and TRBJ2-3; 8 nucleotides agree with TRBD2. The V gene end was trimmed by 5 bases and the J gene end by 6 bases; junction bases not matched to a gene: 4. The CDR3 runs to 13 residues. Germline CDR1 MNHEY, CDR2 SMNVEV (reference sequence). CDR3 sequence reads: CASSKAGADTQYF. CDR3 nucleotide sequence: TGTGCCAGCAGTAAAGCGGGGGCCGATACGCAGTATTTT.

The V and J genes are TRBV30 and TRBJ2-3; 7 bases line up with TRBD2. CDR3 length equals 15 residues. Germline trimming cut 1 base from V and 2 bases from J; bases unmatched to any gene: 6. CDR1 GTSNPN and CDR2 SVGIG come from the germline V gene (reference sequence). The CDR3 DNA sequence: TGTGCCTGGAGTGGGCTGCGGGGGATCACAGATACGCAGTATTTT. This codes for CAWSGLRGITDTQYF.

The chain links TRBV5-1 to TRBJ2-7; no reliable D call. Trimming left V 5 bases short and J 5 bases short, with 11 bases between. Germline-derived CDR1 and CDR2 are SGHRS and YFSETQ. The CDR3 runs 12 residues. This CDR3 reads CASRKDWDEQYF. For the CDR3, the DNA is TGCGCCAGCAGGAAAGACTGGGACGAGCAGTACTTC.

The chain carries TRBV10-3 and TRBJ2-3, with TRBD2 matching over 11 bases. CDR1 and CDR2 from the germline V gene are ENHRY and SYGVKD. V was pared by 10 bases and J by 2 bases, with 8 bases of the junction left unmatched. The CDR3 loop spans 15 amino acids. The CDR3, as DNA: TGTGCCAACTCGGCGACTAGCGGGGACACAGATACGCAGTATTTT. This gives the protein CANSATSGDTDTQYF.

This CDR3 reads CASSVDRNYGYTF. DNA of the CDR3: TGTGCCAGCAGCGTAGACAGAAACTATGGCTACACCTTC. The chain employs TRBV9 and TRBJ1-2; D gene uncertain. Trimming pared 0 bases from V and 2 bases from J, leaving 5 bases between. The CDR3 is made up of 13 amino acids. From germline, CDR1 is SGDLS and CDR2 YYNGEE.

The rearrangement uses TRBV6-1 and TRBJ2-5; 7 nucleotides match TRBD1. The CDR3 length is 13 residues. Germline trimming cut 10 bases from V and 3 bases from J; bases unmatched to any gene: 8. The V gene's germline CDR1 is MNHNS and CDR2 SASEGT. The CDR3 loop reads CAIRSGQEETQYF. The CDR3 nucleotides are TGTGCCATTCGAAGCGGACAGGAAGAGACCCAGTACTTC.

The chain recombines TRBV9 with TRBJ1-3; 8 positions match TRBD1. CDR3 length: 16 residues. The V gene's germline CDR1 is SGDLS and CDR2 YYNGEE. V gave up 0 bases and J gave up 2 bases; unmatched junction bases: 4. CDR3 DNA: TGTGCCAGCAGCGTAGGGGGGACAGGCCCTGGAAACACCATATATTTT. Translating it yields CASSVGGTGPGNTIYF.

The genes are TRBV6-1 and TRBJ1-4, with D uncertain. The germline gives CDR1 MNHNS, CDR2 SASEGT. The CDR3 is 14 residues long. The V end lost 5 bases, the J end lost 8 bases, and 15 bases lay between the germline ends. CDR3 nucleotide sequence: TGTGCCAGCAGTAACCCGAGGGAGCGCGAAAAACTGTTTTTT. This encodes CASSNPREREKLFF.

The gene calls are TRBV6-5 and TRBJ2-2, with TRBD1 as a possible D gene (5 bases). The germline V and J ends were trimmed by 7 bases and 6 bases, with 12 bases remaining between them. The CDR3 is 13 residues long. The germline CDR1 and CDR2 sequences are MNHEY and SVGAGI. CDR3 sequence reads: CASNAGLAGELFF. The CDR3 nucleotides read TGTGCCAGCAACGCAGGGTTGGCCGGGGAGCTGTTTTTT.

The rearrangement uses TRBV5-4 and TRBJ2-5, with D possibly matching TRBD2 (6 bases). Trimming shortened V by 6 bases and J by 4 bases, and 19 bases separated the two germline ends. This CDR3 is 15 amino acids long. CDR1 and CDR2 (germline): SGHNT, YYREEE (reference sequence). The DNA for the CDR3 is TGTGCCAGCACCCCCCGAGGAGGGGTCAGAGAGACCCAGTACTTC. Amino acid sequence: CASTPRGGVRETQYF.

The genes are TRBV9 and TRBJ1-4; maybe TRBD1 (6 bases). CDR1 SGDLS and CDR2 YYNGEE come from the germline V gene. V lost 0 bases and J 2 bases, leaving 20 bases between the germline ends. The CDR3 consists of 19 residues. The CDR3 spells CASSVGPGGGTLTNEKLFF. CDR3 nucleotide sequence: TGTGCCAGCAGCGTAGGTCCGGGGGGCGGGACTCTTACTAATGAAAAACTGTTTTTT.

This clone has a handful of counts. This chain connects TRBV7-9 to TRBJ2-7; D might be TRBD1 (6 bases). Germline V gene lookup returns CDR1 SEHNR and CDR2 FQNEAQ (reference sequence). The V and J ends lost 4 bases and 5 bases respectively, with 9 bases between them. This CDR3 has 12 residues. CDR3 nucleotide sequence: TGTGCCAGCAGCTATTCAGGGGACGAGCAGTACTTC. This gives the protein CASSYSGDEQYF.

In nucleotides, the CDR3 is TGCAGCGTCGACAACGCACGGACTCTTCGAGGCTACACCTTC. Its translation: CSVDNARTLRGYTF. The chain carries TRBV29-1 and TRBJ1-2; D is undetermined. The length of the CDR3 is 14 residues. Germline CDR1 SQVTM, CDR2 ANQGSEA. Deletions cut 6 bases from V and 8 bases from J, with 22 bases between.

The rearrangement uses TRBV27 and TRBJ2-7, with D perhaps matching TRBD2 (7 bases). Germline CDR1 is MNHEY and CDR2 is SMNVEV (reference sequence). The CDR3 is 14 amino acids. Trimming cost V 5 bases and J 2 bases, with 13 bases left between them. CDR3 DNA: TGTGCCAGCAGTATAATAGGGGGGGCCTACGAGCAGTACTTC. Protein: CASSIIGGAYEQYF.

The chain links TRBV30 to TRBJ1-5; tentatively, D is TRBD1 (5 bases). The germline V gene has CDR1 GTSNPN and CDR2 SVGIG (reference sequence). The CDR3 sequence is 13 residues long. V lost 4 bases and J 3 bases, leaving 10 bases between the germline ends. The CDR3 region has the DNA TGTGCCTGGACCACAGGCATCAATCAGCCCCAGCATTTT. It translates to CAWTTGINQPQHF.